Shown below are 28 T cell receptor beta chains from a single sample sequenced in a study of T cells after yellow fever vaccination. TCRdb re-derived calls from the 5' RACE reads in MiXCR, one entry per CDR3 protein. The data contain some 350,000 distinct CDR3 sequences, 3.5% to 4.5% of them singletons. Sequences were derived from PBMCs, sampled 5 days after the yellow fever booster vaccination. These receptors originate from a man aged 18-30 years who received the YFV17D yellow fever vaccine.

This clonotype was counted ten times or more. The chain uses TRBV20-1 and TRBJ2-5; TRBD1 agrees at 10 bases. Germline CDR1 reads DFQATT; CDR2 reads SNEGSKA (reference sequence). V lost 7 bases to trimming and J lost 5 bases; unmatched junction nucleotides: 7. This CDR3 has 13 residues. CDR3 sequence: CSVETGGLETQYF. In DNA form, the CDR3 reads TGCAGTGTTGAGACAGGGGGCTTGGAGACCCAGTACTTC.

The CDR3 sequence is CSVIFGTGADTQYF. The CDR3 bases are TGCAGCGTCATCTTCGGGACAGGGGCAGATACGCAGTATTTT. J is TRBJ2-3 and V is TRBV29-1, with 10 positions matching TRBD1. V lost 6 bases and J lost 4; bases outside the gene matches: 7. This CDR3 has 14 amino acids. CDR1 is SQVTM, CDR2 ANQGSEA, per germline.

This clonotype was detected a few times. CDR3 in amino acids: CASSLAGVSGGRRNEQYF. CDR3 nucleotides: TGTGCCAGCAGCTTGGCAGGGGTTTCGGGGGGGCGGAGGAACGAGCAGTACTTC. V and J are TRBV5-4 and TRBJ2-7; 8 bases fit TRBD2. Per the germline V gene, CDR1 is SGHNT and CDR2 is YYREEE (reference sequence). The CDR3 extends over 18 amino acids. Germline trimming cut 0 bases from V and 5 bases from J; bases unmatched to any gene: 16.

The chain combines TRBV18 with TRBJ1-5; 8 positions agree with TRBD1. Germline values: CDR1 KGHSH, CDR2 LQKENI. V dropped 6 bases and J dropped 7; count of bases not matched to a gene: 14. The CDR3 extends over 16 amino acids. DNA for the CDR3: TGTGCCAGCTCGCAAAATGCAGGGGGCGCGGGGCAGCCCCAGCATTTT. This translates into CASSQNAGGAGQPQHF.

Notes on this clonotype: It is unclear where the CDR3 begins or ends on the DNA, so no DNA is shown, and the CDR3 is as TCRdb lists it. The rearrangement uses TRBV5-6 and TRBJ1-1; the D call TRBD1 from the table was never checked on the DNA. The CDR3 length is 14 residues, termini included. CDR1 is SGHDT and CDR2 is YYEEEE in the germline V gene. CDR3 protein: CASSRTGAVLGAFF.

The genes are TRBV5-6 and TRBJ2-5; possible D gene TRBD1, 7 bases. Looked up from germline, CDR1 is SGHDT and CDR2 is YYEEEE. This CDR3 is built from 14 residues. V lost 4 bases, J lost 5 bases, and 15 bases lay in between. DNA of the CDR3: TGTGCCAGCAGCCTCAGGGGGGTTAGGGAGACCCAGTACTTC. Its translation is CASSLRGVRETQYF. The full variable domain, with the rest looked up from reference TRBV5-6 and TRBJ2-5, is DAGVTQSPTHLIKTRGQQVTLRCSPKSGHDTVSWYQQALGQGPQFIFQYYEEEERQRGNFPDRFSGHQFPNYSSELNVNALLLGDSALYLCASSLRGVRETQYFGPGTRLLVL.

The table lists this clonotype with many counts. The chain carries TRBV5-1 and TRBJ2-1, with 9 bases fitting TRBD1. Germline lookup yields CDR1 SGHRS and CDR2 YFSETQ. V lost 0 bases, J lost 4 bases, and 2 bases stayed unmatched. The CDR3 totals 15 residues. CDR3 in DNA: TGCGCCAGCAGCTTGGAGGGGACAGGGTACAATGAGCAGTTCTTC. Encoded protein: CASSLEGTGYNEQFF.

The rearrangement joins TRBV5-1 to TRBJ2-5; D call uncertain. In germline, CDR1 is SGHRS, CDR2 YFSETQ. CDR3 size: 13 residues. The CDR3 loop is CSSSRTVHETQYF. The CDR3 bases are TGCTCGAGCAGCCGGACGGTCCATGAGACCCAGTACTTC.

J is TRBJ1-1 and V is TRBV7-2; 8 bases agree with TRBD1. CDR1 and CDR2 from the germline V gene are SGHTA and FQGNSA. There are 14 residues in the CDR3. J gave up 4 bases and V 5 bases, and 6 bases lay outside the gene matches. CDR3 nucleotide sequence: TGTGCCAGCAGCGAACAGGGGGGGCTCACTGAAGCTTTCTTT. Amino acids: CASSEQGGLTEAFF.

The CDR3 region has the DNA TGTGCCATCAGTGAGTCTGCCTATGGCTACACCTTC. It specifies CAISESAYGYTF. V usage is TRBV10-3 and J usage is TRBJ1-2; no clear D gene. Germline assignment: CDR1 ENHRY and CDR2 SYGVKD. Trimming removed 0 bases at V and 4 bases at J, with 3 bases between. The CDR3 spans 12 residues.

This clonotype was observed a few times. The chain combines TRBV7-8 with TRBJ1-2; D gene unclear. This CDR3 region has 15 residues. Germline values: CDR1 SGHVS, CDR2 FQNEAQ. Trimming removed 1 base from V and 4 bases from J, with 13 bases in between. The CDR3 protein is CASSLESWEIYGYTF. For the CDR3, the DNA is TGTGCCAGCAGCTTAGAGTCGTGGGAAATCTATGGCTACACCTTC.

The rearrangement joins TRBV20-1 to TRBJ1-4; tentative D call: TRBD1 (5 bases). The CDR3 covers 15 residues. Germline values: CDR1 DFQATT, CDR2 SNEGSKA (reference sequence). The V end lost 5 bases, the J end lost 7 bases, and 20 bases lay between the germline ends. CDR3 in DNA: TGCAGTGCTCCCCTCTGGGGGAGGCTTGGTGAAAAACTGTTTTTT. Protein sequence: CSAPLWGRLGEKLFF.

This clonotype was counted ten times or more. The chain joins TRBV19 to TRBJ2-7; D is ambiguous. Germline loops: CDR1 LNHDA, CDR2 SQIVND (reference sequence). V was trimmed by 4 bases and J by 1 base, leaving 11 bases between them. CDR3 length: 14 residues. CDR3 in amino acids: CASSTSGESYEQYF. For the CDR3, the DNA is TGTGCCAGTAGTACCTCAGGAGAGTCCTACGAGCAGTACTTC.

There are a few counts of this clonotype. The V gene is TRBV19, the J gene TRBJ1-5, with 8 bases lining up with TRBD1. The ends lost 0 bases at V and 0 bases at J; junction bases unmatched: 4. The CDR3 has 17 amino acids. Germline CDR1 and CDR2: LNHDA and SQIVND (reference sequence). The CDR3 coding sequence is TGTGCCAGTAGTATAGATCGGACAGGGCCTAGCAATCAGCCCCAGCATTTT. The encoded protein is CASSIDRTGPSNQPQHF.

The gene calls are TRBV6-1 and TRBJ2-3; D possibly matches TRBD1 or TRBD2 (5 bases each). This CDR3 has 15 amino acids. CDR1 is MNHNS and CDR2 is SASEGT in the germline V gene. Trimming stripped 0 bases from V and 1 base from J, with 8 bases between. The CDR3 DNA reads as TGTGCCAGCAGTGAAGCCTGGGGACGCACAGATACGCAGTATTTT. Amino acid sequence: CASSEAWGRTDTQYF.

This clonotype was recorded many times. The chain couples TRBV7-2 to TRBJ2-7; D could derive from TRBD1 or TRBD2 (5 bases each). In germline, CDR1 is SGHTA, CDR2 FQGNSA. V dropped 1 base and J dropped 6 bases, with 16 bases sitting between them. This CDR3 spans 15 amino acids. The CDR3 is CASSLVGAPSSEQYF. CDR3 nucleotides: TGTGCCAGCAGCTTAGTTGGGGCGCCTAGCTCCGAGCAGTACTTC.

This clonotype has just a few counts. V and J are TRBV6-5 and TRBJ1-1, with 8 bases identical to TRBD1. The germline CDR1 and CDR2 sequences are MNHEY and SVGAGI. The CDR3 extends over 16 amino acids. Germline trimming cut 0 bases from V and 6 bases from J; bases unmatched to any gene: 9. This chain's CDR3 is CASSYSQGAYSAEAFF. The DNA for the CDR3 is TGTGCCAGCAGTTACTCGCAGGGGGCTTATTCCGCTGAAGCTTTCTTT.

This clonotype showed up many times. The V gene is TRBV27, the J gene TRBJ1-2; 7 bases are a match to TRBD1. V lost 5 bases to trimming and J lost 8 bases; unmatched junction nucleotides: 17. CDR1 is MNHEY and CDR2 is SMNVEV in the germline V gene (reference sequence). The CDR3 sequence is 16 residues long. CDR3 DNA sequence: TGTGCCAGCAGTAAAAATTACGACAGGGCCCTATACGGCTACACCTTC. It encodes CASSKNYDRALYGYTF.

V and J are TRBV11-2 and TRBJ2-3; possibly TRBD2 for D (6 bases). V lost 4 bases to trimming and J lost 0 bases, with 14 bases between them. The CDR3 spans 16 residues. The germline CDR1 and CDR2 sequences are SGHAT and FQNNGV. For the CDR3, the DNA is TGTGCCAGCAGCTGGGGGGATTTCGACAGCACAGATACGCAGTATTTT. Translating it yields CASSWGDFDSTDTQYF.

The chain has TRBV24-1 and TRBJ2-1; 12 bases match TRBD1. The trim removed 6 bases at V and 3 bases at J, leaving 14 bases unmatched. The germline V gene encodes CDR1 KGHDR and CDR2 SFDVKD. The CDR3 has 19 amino acids. The CDR3, as DNA: TGTGCCACCAGTCAGGTAGGGACAGGGGGCATTGGAGGCTACAATGAGCAGTTCTTC. Protein: CATSQVGTGGIGGYNEQFF.

This clonotype has ten or more counts. CDR3 DNA: TGTGCCAGCAGTCCGCCCGGGACACCCACAGATACGCAGTATTTT. This translates into CASSPPGTPTDTQYF. The V gene is TRBV27, the J gene TRBJ2-3; perhaps TRBD1 as D (6 bases). The V gene's germline CDR1 is MNHEY and CDR2 SMNVEV (reference sequence). This CDR3 contains 15 residues. Trimming removed 5 bases from V and 2 bases from J, with 14 bases in between.

V gene TRBV19 combines with J gene TRBJ2-5; 10 positions agree with TRBD2. The CDR3 covers 17 residues. The trim removed 5 bases at V and 3 bases at J, leaving 12 bases unmatched. Per germline, CDR1 LNHDA and CDR2 SQIVND (reference sequence). The CDR3 here is CASSPVGLARRKETQYF. CDR3 sequence (DNA): TGTGCCAGTAGTCCCGTGGGACTAGCGAGGAGGAAAGAGACCCAGTACTTC.

This clonotype came up many times. V is TRBV20-1 and J is TRBJ1-2; D perhaps matches TRBD1 (5 bases). Germline CDR1 is DFQATT and CDR2 is SNEGSKA (reference sequence). V lost 7 bases and J lost 8, with 17 bases in between. This CDR3 is built from 12 residues. The CDR3 DNA reads as TGCAGTGGAGGTGGGCCCCGGGGGGGCTACACCTTC. As protein: CSGGGPRGGYTF.

This clonotype was counted only a few times. The V call is TRBV12-3 or TRBV12-4, the J call TRBJ1-4; D is undetermined. The CDR3 runs to 15 residues. V lost 5 bases to trimming and J lost 7 bases, with 17 bases between them. For the CDR3, the DNA is TGTGCCAGCAGTCCTAGACAAGGGCTGGTTGAAAAACTGTTTTTT. It codes for CASSPRQGLVEKLFF.

The chain recombines TRBV28 with TRBJ1-4, with D perhaps matching TRBD1 (5 bases). The V end lost 5 bases, the J end lost 8 bases, and 24 bases lay between the germline ends. CDR3 size: 17 residues. Germline loops: CDR1 MDHEN, CDR2 SYDVKM. Here the CDR3 DNA reads TGTGCCAGCAGTCGTTCCCCGCGGGGACCTGGGGGGGAAAAACTGTTTTTT. Amino acid sequence: CASSRSPRGPGGEKLFF.

This clonotype was observed a handful of times. This chain joins TRBV12-3 or TRBV12-4 and TRBJ1-2; weak D call: TRBD1 (6 bases). Trimming pared 5 bases from V and 7 bases from J, leaving 17 bases between. CDR3 length: 14 residues. The CDR3 here is CASSPAGQSGGYTF. CDR3 sequence (DNA): TGTGCCAGCAGTCCAGCCGGACAGAGCGGTGGCTACACCTTC.

This clonotype was detected only a few times. V gene TRBV28 combines with J gene TRBJ2-6; D is uncertain. The CDR3 is 14 residues long. CDR1 is MDHEN and CDR2 is SYDVKM in the germline V gene. V gave up 10 bases and J gave up 0 bases, with 10 bases separating them. The CDR3 reads CAIALTSGANVLTF. For the CDR3, the DNA is TGTGCCATCGCCCTGACCTCTGGGGCCAACGTCCTGACTTTC.

The table lists this clonotype with many counts. This chain connects TRBV5-6 to TRBJ1-2, with D tentatively TRBD1 (5 bases). The germline V and J ends were trimmed by 0 bases and 2 bases, with 8 bases remaining between them. The CDR3 totals 14 residues. Germline V gives CDR1 SGHDT, CDR2 YYEEEE. The CDR3 DNA sequence: TGTGCCAGCAGCTTGGTCCAGGGAAACTATGGCTACACCTTC. Protein product: CASSLVQGNYGYTF.